The clone carrying this TCR beta chain was counted only a few times. Germline values: CDR1 SGHTA, CDR2 FQGTGA. The CDR3 has 14 amino acids. V lost 2 bases, J lost 6 bases, and 10 bases lay in between. TCRdb re-called the 5' RACE reads with MiXCR, one entry per CDR3 protein. The data contain roughly 470,000 distinct CDR3 sequences, approximately 15% of them singletons. These data are taken from a study of identical twins. In addition, the sample was reused for a study of yellow fever vaccine responses in identical twins. Turning to that study: In identical twins, vaccine T cell responses appeared partly shared and partly individual.

The sample consisted of CD4+ T cells sorted from blood. J is TRBJ2-2 and V is TRBV7-3, with D possibly matching TRBD2 (6 bases). The receptor was derived from a woman under 30 in good health. The CDR3 here is CASSLGGTAGELFF. The DNA of the CDR3 is TGTGCCAGCAGCTTAGGGGGGACTGCCGGGGAGCTGTTTTTT.